The 26 T cell receptor beta chains below were found in one sample sequenced in a study of Ad26.COV2.S vaccination and SARS-CoV-2 variants. Treatment specified: 15 to 20 received Ad26.COV2.S at low or high dose, single or two shots; about 5 received placebo; per-sample allocation not given. The samples date from day 63 after the first vaccine or placebo injection. Repertoires were generated with immunoSEQ multiplex PCR, while TCRdb's copy carries only in-frame clones and drops some. The data show approximately 410,000 clones, around nine tenths seen once. The sequencing here drew on peripheral blood, taken in a trial of Ad26.COV2.S vaccine versus placebo. The receptor source for this set is a person aged 18 to 65 who received the Ad26.COV2.S COVID-19 vaccine or a placebo.

This chain uses TRBV6-5 with TRBJ1-2; no clear D gene. Trimming took off 10 bases at V and 5 bases at J, with 23 bases between the two ends. The CDR3 is 15 amino acids. CDR1 and CDR2 (germline): MNHEY, SVGAGI. The CDR3 coding sequence is TGTGCCACCAGCCTGGAGGAAAGAGCCTTTTATGGCTACACCTTC. Protein: CATSLEERAFYGYTF.

This clone showed up just once. The gene calls are TRBV13 and TRBJ1-2, with a tentative D call TRBD1 (5 bases). Germline CDR1 PRHDT, CDR2 FYEKMQ (reference sequence). The CDR3 has 16 amino acids. V lost 4 bases to trimming and J lost 5 bases, with 20 bases between them. CDR3 loop: CASSSLKSGNSYGYTF. The CDR3 region has the DNA TGTGCCAGCAGCTCGCTTAAGTCAGGGAACTCATATGGCTACACCTTC.

The V gene is TRBV6-4, the J gene TRBJ1-1, with D hard to call. This CDR3 has 14 amino acids. V dropped 2 bases and J dropped 10 bases, with 17 bases sitting between them. Per germline, CDR1 MRHNA and CDR2 SNTAGT. This CDR3 reads CASSDQAGVPRAFF. CDR3 DNA sequence: TGTGCCAGCAGTGACCAGGCTGGGGTCCCGAGAGCTTTCTTT.

The V call is TRBV7-2, the J call TRBJ2-5; 7 positions match TRBD2. Germline assignment: CDR1 SGHTA and CDR2 FQGNSA. The J segment lost 0 bases and the V segment lost 8 bases, leaving 9 bases of the junction unmatched. The CDR3 is 15 amino acids. The CDR3 region has the DNA TGTGCCAGCCGGATGGGAGGGGAGAACCAAGAGACCCAGTACTTC. This sequence encodes CASRMGGENQETQYF.

The CDR3 bases are TGCAGCGTTGGTAGGGGGCGGAATGAGCAGTTCTTC. Translation gives CSVGRGRNEQFF. The chain employs TRBV29-1 and TRBJ2-1; 7 bases are shared with TRBD1. Germline lookup yields CDR1 SQVTM and CDR2 ANQGSEA. After removal of 4 bases from V and 7 bases from J, the junction contained 4 bases not matched to a gene. The CDR3 spans 12 residues.

This sequence joins TRBV19 and TRBJ1-5; 7 nucleotides match TRBD1. V shed 6 bases, J shed 5 bases, and the junction held 4 bases outside the gene matches. CDR1 LNHDA and CDR2 SQIVND come from the germline V gene (reference sequence). The CDR3 extends over 13 amino acids. CDR3 DNA: TGTGCCAGTAGACGACAGGGAGATCAGCCCCAGCATTTT. Protein sequence: CASRRQGDQPQHF.

This chain connects TRBV24-1 to TRBJ2-3; maybe TRBD1 (6 bases). This CDR3 region has 18 residues. The germline gives CDR1 KGHDR, CDR2 SFDVKD. Between the trimmed V and J ends, which lost 0 bases and 0 bases, there was a span of 15 bases. CDR3 amino acids: CATSDLKSRQVSTDTQYF. In DNA, the CDR3 is TGTGCCACCAGTGATTTGAAATCTCGACAGGTTAGCACAGATACGCAGTATTTT.

The chain links TRBV3-1 (or the pseudogene TRBV3-2) to TRBJ2-1, with 9 positions matching TRBD2. In germline, CDR1 is LGHDT, CDR2 YNNKEL (reference sequence). This CDR3 has 14 amino acids. The V segment lost 7 bases and the J segment 10 bases; nucleotides outside the gene matches: 11. This CDR3 is CASIAVAGASEQFF. CDR3 in DNA: TGTGCCAGCATCGCAGTAGCGGGGGCCTCGGAGCAGTTCTTC.

This sequence joins TRBV9 and TRBJ1-2, with 9 positions matching TRBD1. The CDR3 runs to 14 residues. Germline CDR1 SGDLS, CDR2 YYNGEE. V gave up 6 bases and J gave up 2 bases; unmatched junction bases: 5. The CDR3 loop is CASNLGQGNYGYTF. Here the CDR3 DNA reads TGTGCCAGCAACCTAGGACAGGGGAACTATGGCTACACCTTC.

There are a few counts of this clone. This rearrangement joins TRBV5-1 to TRBJ1-1; 7 positions agree with TRBD1. V dropped 6 bases and J dropped 5; count of bases not matched to a gene: 13. Germline CDR1 is SGHRS and CDR2 is YFSETQ. This CDR3 has 15 amino acids. The CDR3 loop is CASNLFTGEGTEAFF. CDR3 coding DNA: TGCGCCAGCAACTTATTCACAGGGGAGGGAACTGAAGCTTTCTTT.

Of note for this clone: This sample also contains other DNA sequences that code for the same CDR3. The V gene is TRBV7-6, the J gene TRBJ1-6; D is unresolved. This CDR3 spans 12 amino acids. The V gene's germline CDR1 is SGHVS and CDR2 FNYEAQ. The V end lost 3 bases, the J end lost 7 bases, and 4 bases lay between the germline ends. The CDR3 nucleotides are TGTGCCAGCAGCTTGCGGAATTCACCCCTCCACTTT. It specifies CASSLRNSPLHF.

The gene calls are TRBV23-1 and TRBJ1-5; tentative D call: TRBD1 (5 bases). TRBV23-1 is classed as an ORF, of uncertain function. The CDR3 length is 15 residues. V was pared by 3 bases and J by 2 bases, with 11 bases between. The CDR3 here is CASSQPGFRNQPQHF. The CDR3 DNA sequence: TGCGCCAGCAGTCAGCCAGGGTTTCGCAATCAGCCCCAGCATTTT.

The rearrangement links TRBV19 to TRBJ1-5, with D possibly matching TRBD1 (6 bases). The ends were cut back, 3 bases at V and 4 bases at J, with 19 bases in the middle. The V gene's germline CDR1 is LNHDA and CDR2 SQIVND (reference sequence). This CDR3 region has 17 residues. The CDR3 protein is CASSMVLTTGFNQPQHF. For the CDR3, the DNA is TGTGCCAGTAGTATGGTCCTAACGACAGGATTTAATCAGCCCCAGCATTTT.

This clone was observed a handful of times. V usage is TRBV7-2 and J usage is TRBJ1-2; 7 bases are shared with TRBD1. CDR1 SGHTA and CDR2 FQGNSA come from the germline V gene. Trimming at V came to 11 bases and at J to 2 bases, leaving 11 bases not matched to a gene. This CDR3 contains 14 residues. CDR3 sequence reads: CAAEKGAGNYGYTF. CDR3 nucleotide sequence: TGTGCCGCCGAAAAGGGGGCGGGGAACTATGGCTACACCTTC. Full variable domain (remainder filled in from reference TRBV7-2 and TRBJ1-2): GAGVSQSPSNKVTEKGKDVELRCDPISGHTALYWYRQSLGQGLEFLIYFQGNSAPDKSGLPSDRFSAERTGGSVSTLTIQRTQQEDSAVYLCAAEKGAGNYGYTFGSGTRLTVV.

The chain employs TRBV4-3 and TRBJ1-1; 9 nucleotides agree with TRBD1. This CDR3 is built from 14 residues. From germline, CDR1 is LGHNA and CDR2 YSLEER. V gave up 5 bases and J gave up 4 bases; unmatched junction bases: 5. CDR3 sequence: CASSVNRGPTEAFF. For the CDR3, the DNA is TGCGCCAGCAGCGTCAACAGGGGGCCCACTGAAGCTTTCTTT.

The rearrangement joins TRBV7-2 to TRBJ1-5; a weak D match, TRBD1 (5 bases). Germline CDR1 SGHTA, CDR2 FQGNSA. Between the trimmed V and J ends, which lost 2 bases and 2 bases, there was a span of 13 bases. There are 16 residues in the CDR3. The CDR3 protein is CASSLSGRGGNQPQHF. CDR3 in DNA: TGTGCCAGCAGCTTATCAGGGAGGGGAGGCAATCAGCCCCAGCATTTT.

The genes are TRBV3-1 (or the pseudogene TRBV3-2) and TRBJ2-7; D ambiguous. V lost 4 bases to trimming and J lost 3 bases, with 7 bases between them. Germline values: CDR1 LGHDT, CDR2 YNNKEL (reference sequence). There are 12 residues in the CDR3. The CDR3 protein is CASSRAIYEQYF. CDR3 coding DNA: TGTGCCAGCAGCCGGGCCATCTACGAGCAGTACTTC.

V usage is TRBV12-1 and J usage is TRBJ1-3; the D call of TRBD1 is as the table states it, not checked on the DNA. TRBV12-1 is annotated as a pseudogene. The CDR3 covers 16 residues. DNA for the CDR3: TGTGCCAGCAGCTTTGCGCCAGGGTTTACTGGAAACACCATATATTTT. It encodes CASSFAPGFTGNTIYF.

The CDR3 spells CSVADSRSYEQYF. Here the CDR3 DNA reads TGCAGCGTTGCTGACAGTCGATCCTACGAGCAGTACTTC. The genes are TRBV29-1 and TRBJ2-7; D perhaps matches TRBD1 (5 bases). Trimming took off 4 bases at V and 1 base at J, with 11 bases between the two ends. This CDR3 comprises 13 residues. From germline, CDR1 is SQVTM and CDR2 ANQGSEA.

This clone was found a few times. This chain links TRBV11-3 with TRBJ2-4, with D possibly being TRBD1 (6 bases). The germline V and J ends were trimmed by 2 bases and 9 bases, with 11 bases remaining between them. CDR3 size: 13 residues. The germline gives CDR1 SGHNT, CDR2 YENEEA. CDR3 nucleotides: TGTGCCAGCAGCTTACGACAGACAGGCATTCAGTACTTC. Its protein is CASSLRQTGIQYF.

The rearrangement links TRBV2 to TRBJ1-1; D not certain. CDR3 size: 11 residues. Germline CDR1 is SNHLY and CDR2 is FYNNEI. V lost 5 bases and J 4 bases, leaving 5 bases between the germline ends. This CDR3 reads CASSRTTEAFF. CDR3 DNA: TGTGCCAGCAGTCGGACCACTGAAGCTTTCTTT.

The V gene is TRBV29-1, the J gene TRBJ1-2, with D uncertain. This CDR3 has 12 residues. The germline gives CDR1 SQVTM, CDR2 ANQGSEA. V lost 2 bases and J lost 5, with 9 bases in between. The DNA of the CDR3 is TGCAGCGTTGAACCGACTCGGTATGGCTACACCTTC. Encoded protein: CSVEPTRYGYTF. The complete variable domain, with remaining parts taken from reference TRBV29-1 and TRBJ1-2, reads SAVISQKPSRDICQRGTSLTIQCQVDSQVTMMFWYRQQPGQSLTLIATANQGSEATYESGFVIDKFPISRPNLTFSTLTVSNMSPEDSSIYLCSVEPTRYGYTFGSGTRLTVV.

The chain employs TRBV19 and TRBJ1-2; TRBD1 aligns across 7 bases. CDR1 LNHDA and CDR2 SQIVND come from the germline V gene (reference sequence). V lost 1 base to trimming and J lost 8 bases; unmatched junction nucleotides: 13. The CDR3 sequence is 16 residues long. CDR3 sequence reads: CASSIGPLEGAKGYTF. CDR3 DNA: TGTGCCAGTAGTATAGGGCCCCTAGAGGGGGCGAAAGGCTACACCTTC.

The rearrangement joins TRBV27 to TRBJ1-5; D remains unclear. The CDR3 is made up of 15 amino acids. The V and J ends lost 5 bases and 1 base respectively, with 12 bases between them. Germline V lookup: CDR1 MNHEY, CDR2 SMNVEV (reference sequence). CDR3 amino acids: CASSPVLGSNQPQHF. CDR3 DNA: TGTGCCAGCAGTCCCGTGCTGGGAAGCAATCAGCCCCAGCATTTT.

The chain recombines TRBV27 with TRBJ1-2; tentatively, D is TRBD1 (5 bases). The CDR3 length is 14 residues. The germline V and J ends were trimmed by 6 bases and 4 bases, with 15 bases remaining between them. The V gene's germline CDR1 is MNHEY and CDR2 SMNVEV (reference sequence). The CDR3 spells CASRQPGISYGYTF. As DNA, the CDR3 is TGTGCCAGCAGACAACCAGGGATATCCTATGGCTACACCTTC.

This chain uses TRBV7-6 with TRBJ2-7; TRBD1 aligns across 11 bases. In germline, CDR1 is SGHVS, CDR2 FNYEAQ. Trimming cost V 2 bases and J 2 bases; bases outside gene matches: 2. The CDR3 is 15 amino acids. DNA of the CDR3: TGTGCCAGCAGCTTATCGGGACAGGGGGCCTACGAGCAGTACTTC. Protein: CASSLSGQGAYEQYF.